This T cell receptor (beta chain) originates from a study of technical replicates of blood from several donors. Profiled with immunoSEQ multiplex PCR; TCRdb holds only in-frame clones, not every one. The data show about 80,000 clones, about 92% seen once. J was trimmed by 8 bases and V by 2 bases; bases with no gene match: 7. CDR1 and CDR2 (germline): SQVTM, ANQGSEA. The CDR3 is 14 residues long. The rearrangement joins TRBV29-1 to TRBJ2-1; 9 positions agree with TRBD2. The receptor's source is a human donor in good health. Sequenced: T cells isolated from PBMCs. The CDR3 DNA is TGCAGCGTTGAATATGCGGGAGGGCCTGATGAGCAGTTCTTC. Its protein product is CSVEYAGGPDEQFF.